Below, 17 T cell receptor beta chains from the same sample are listed, as sequenced in a study of blood T cell repertoires in COVID-19. This table comes from immunoSEQ multiplex PCR, and its TCRdb copy is limited to in-frame clones, with some not included. Among about 210,000 clones, about 87% were seen once, and the ten largest hold over 9%. The specimen sequenced was PBMCs or T cells enriched from blood (not recorded which). These receptors all come from a man aged 18-30 years with acute COVID-19.

This chain joins TRBV30 and TRBJ1-2; TRBD1 aligns across 8 bases. The CDR3 extends over 13 amino acids. The trim removed 5 bases at V and 4 bases at J, leaving 6 bases unmatched. Germline V gene sequence: CDR1 GTSNPN, CDR2 SVGIG (reference sequence). The DNA of the CDR3 is TGTGCCTGGGTCAGGGGGCCCGGCTATGGCTACACCTTC. Its translation is CAWVRGPGYGYTF. Full variable domain (missing parts from reference TRBV30 and TRBJ1-2): SQTIHQWPATLVQPVGSPLSLECTVEGTSNPNLYWYRQAAGRGLQLLFYSVGIGQISSEVPQNLSASRPQDRQFILSSKKLLLSDSGFYLCAWVRGPGYGYTFGSGTRLTVV.

The chain is built from TRBV30 and TRBJ2-3; a weak D match, TRBD2 (5 bases). The CDR3 spans 13 residues. CDR1 is GTSNPN and CDR2 is SVGIG in the germline V gene (reference sequence). V shed 3 bases and J shed 6 bases, with 13 bases lying between them. The chain's CDR3 is CAWSEGLTDTQYF. As DNA, the CDR3 is TGTGCCTGGAGCGAGGGATTGACGGATACGCAGTATTTT.

V and J are TRBV11-1 and TRBJ1-2; TRBD1 might be the D (6 bases). Trimming left V 6 bases short and J 2 bases short, with 13 bases between. The CDR3 has 14 amino acids. The germline gives CDR1 SGHAT, CDR2 FQDESV (reference sequence). This CDR3 is CASSRDRNNYGYTF. For the CDR3, the DNA is TGTGCCAGCAGTCGTGACAGGAACAACTATGGCTACACCTTC.

This chain uses TRBV27 with TRBJ2-7; 8 positions agree with TRBD1. Germline V gives CDR1 MNHEY, CDR2 SMNVEV (reference sequence). The CDR3 contains 15 residues. With V trimmed by 5 bases and J by 2 bases, 8 bases remained unmatched. In DNA form, the CDR3 reads TGTGCCAGCAGTCTCGGACAGGGCCTTGCCTACGAGCAGTACTTC. The encoded protein is CASSLGQGLAYEQYF.

The chain employs TRBV28 and TRBJ2-7; the match to TRBD2 covers 7 bases. There are 15 residues in the CDR3. J lost 2 bases, V lost 5 bases, and 9 bases had no gene match. Per germline, CDR1 MDHEN and CDR2 SYDVKM. Written as DNA, the CDR3 is TGTGCCAGCAGTCAGGATATAGCGGGCCCCTACGAGCAGTACTTC. Residues: CASSQDIAGPYEQYF.

This clone showed up just once. The chain carries TRBV5-1 and TRBJ2-7, with D possibly being TRBD2 (6 bases). The germline V and J ends were trimmed by 4 bases and 3 bases, with 20 bases remaining between them. The CDR3 spans 16 residues. Germline-derived CDR1 and CDR2 are SGHRS and YFSETQ. CDR3 in DNA: TGCGCCAGCAGCCCAGGGTTAGTAGGAGGGGACTACGAGCAGTACTTC. This translates into CASSPGLVGGDYEQYF.

The chain has TRBV24-1 and TRBJ2-3; D gene ambiguous. Germline V gene sequence: CDR1 KGHDR, CDR2 SFDVKD. Trimming shortened V by 9 bases and J by 4 bases, and 13 bases separated the two germline ends. The length of the CDR3 is 13 residues. Here the CDR3 DNA reads TGTGCCACCTCGACAAGGTCCCCAGATACGCAGTATTTT. This sequence encodes CATSTRSPDTQYF.

The V gene is TRBV7-9, the J gene TRBJ2-7, with unresolved D. Deletions cut 0 bases from V and 0 bases from J, with 6 bases between. The CDR3 is 14 residues long. Germline-derived CDR1 and CDR2 are SEHNR and FQNEAQ (reference sequence). CDR3 coding DNA: TGTGCCAGCAGCTTAGCGGCATCCTCCTACGAGCAGTACTTC. Translating gives CASSLAASSYEQYF.

The rearrangement joins TRBV10-2 to TRBJ1-2; 7 positions agree with TRBD1. The junction had 1 base not matched to a gene; V was cut back by 2 bases and J by 4 bases. Germline V gives CDR1 WSHSY, CDR2 SAAADI. The CDR3 has 13 residues. The CDR3 region is CASSEDRAYGYTF. The CDR3 DNA reads TGCGCCAGCAGTGAGGACAGGGCCTATGGCTACACCTTC.

J is TRBJ2-2 and V is TRBV3-1 (or the pseudogene TRBV3-2); 9 nucleotides line up with TRBD2. Germline CDR1 LGHDT, CDR2 YNNKEL (reference sequence). CDR3 length: 15 residues. The junction had 5 bases not matched to a gene; V was cut back by 8 bases and J by 1 base. The CDR3 DNA reads as TGTGCCAGCGACTTGACTAGCGGGAACACCGGGGAGCTGTTTTTT. Its translation: CASDLTSGNTGELFF.

The chain joins TRBV7-6 to TRBJ1-1; weak D call: TRBD1 (6 bases). Deletions cut 1 base from V and 1 base from J, with 10 bases between. Germline assignment: CDR1 SGHVS and CDR2 FNYEAQ. The CDR3 has 15 residues. The CDR3 DNA reads TGTGCCAGCAGCTTAGGCGGGGGGGCGAACACTGAAGCTTTCTTT. Its protein is CASSLGGGANTEAFF.

The chain joins TRBV5-1 to TRBJ2-2; 8 bases align to TRBD1. This CDR3 is 16 amino acids long. Germline V lookup: CDR1 SGHRS, CDR2 YFSETQ. Trimming took 2 bases from V and 2 from J; bases not matched to a gene: 5. As DNA, the CDR3 is TGCGCCAGCAGCTTTTGGACAGGGTACAACACCGGGGAGCTGTTTTTT. Translated: CASSFWTGYNTGELFF.

In this sample, this clone turned up once. The genes are TRBV25-1 and TRBJ1-1; D not certain. Trimming left V 3 bases short and J 3 bases short, with 14 bases between. Germline CDR1 MGHDK, CDR2 SYGVNS. CDR3 size: 15 residues. Written as DNA, the CDR3 is TGTGCCAGCAGTGATACTGGCGGGAGGGACACTGAAGCTTTCTTT. The encoded protein is CASSDTGGRDTEAFF.

The chain joins TRBV7-2 to TRBJ2-7; possible D gene TRBD2, 5 bases. With 4 bases removed from V and 6 bases from J, the gap between germline ends came to 22 bases. The CDR3 covers 16 residues. In germline, CDR1 is SGHTA, CDR2 FQGNSA. The DNA for the CDR3 is TGTGCCAGCAGCTGGGTGGGTAGCGAGTTCGTGGGCGAGCAGTACTTC. Translating it yields CASSWVGSEFVGEQYF.

This chain uses TRBV7-9 with TRBJ1-2, with D tentatively TRBD1 (5 bases). Per the germline V gene, CDR1 is SEHNR and CDR2 is FQNEAQ (reference sequence). The CDR3 has 15 amino acids. Trimming cost V 4 bases and J 6 bases, with 18 bases left between them. The CDR3 reads CASSWGAGPRDGYTF. The CDR3 DNA follows: TGTGCCAGCAGCTGGGGCGCGGGGCCCCGGGATGGCTACACCTTC.

The rearrangement links TRBV2 to TRBJ2-3, with 7 positions matching TRBD2. The V segment lost 6 bases and the J segment 0 bases; nucleotides outside the gene matches: 3. Germline V CDR1 and CDR2: SNHLY, FYNNEI. This CDR3 region has 14 residues. The CDR3 bases are TGTGCCAGCAGCGGTAGCGGGAGCACAGATACGCAGTATTTT. Its translation is CASSGSGSTDTQYF.

This clone was detected once. The rearrangement joins TRBV28 to TRBJ2-3; D gene unclear. V was cut by 2 bases and J by 5 bases, with 17 bases left in between. The CDR3 has 16 residues. Germline loops: CDR1 MDHEN, CDR2 SYDVKM. The CDR3: CASSLHPRTGQDTQYF. CDR3 nucleotides: TGTGCCAGCAGTTTACATCCTAGAACGGGTCAAGATACGCAGTATTTT.